The clone carrying this T cell receptor (beta chain) showed up just a few times. This sample is drawn from a study of identical twins. The ends were cut back, 7 bases at V and 5 bases at J, with 11 bases in the middle. The CDR3 spans 13 residues. MiXCR, run by TCRdb on the 5' RACE reads, gives a single entry per CDR3 protein. The table lists approximately 700,000 distinct CDR3 sequences, around a sixth of them singletons. These data are also associated with another study on T cells expressing NK-cell markers. As that report states: The authors derived TCR beta repertoires from sorted CD3+CD56+NKG2C+, CD3+CD56+NKG2C- and CD3+CD56-NKG2C+ T cells.

The receptor was isolated from a woman between 18 and 29 years old in good health. Sequenced sample: PBMCs. The V call is TRBV12-3 or TRBV12-4, the J call TRBJ1-4, with TRBD1 as a possible D gene (5 bases). CDR3 DNA: TGTGCCAGCACCCGACAGTCAAATGAAAAACTGTTTTTT. Translating it yields CASTRQSNEKLFF.